A single sample gave rise to the 10 T cell receptor beta chains below, sequenced in a study of spatial heterogeneity in lung cancer. The sample's time point: sample taken at primary tumor resection. No antigen has been assigned to these receptors. Whole-study findings and limits: Counts that tracked tumor mutation counts were those of expanded intratumoral alpha and beta TCRs.

MiXCR was run by TCRdb on the 5' RACE reads, yielding one entry per CDR3 protein. The sample includes 15,000 to 20,000 distinct CDR3 sequences, roughly 6.2% of them seen just once. Sequences were derived from lung tumor tissue, sampled at surgery. Every receptor here comes from a male donor with early-stage non-small cell lung cancer.

Concerning this clonotype itself: This beta chain is an off-target read within a library intended for alpha chains, so its frequency means little. This chain joins TRBV20-1 and TRBJ2-1; unclear D gene. The germline CDR1 and CDR2 sequences are DFQATT and SNEGSKA (reference sequence). The CDR3 is 15 residues long. The V and J ends lost 8 bases and 0 bases respectively, with 17 bases between them. DNA of the CDR3: TGCAGTTCGGGCCGGACCCAAAGCTCCTACAATGAGCAGTTCTTC. Its protein product is CSSGRTQSSYNEQFF.

This clonotype appeared many times. This beta chain turned up in a library designed for alpha chains; as an off-target read, its abundance says little. V is TRBV29-1 and J is TRBJ2-2, with 9 nucleotides matching TRBD1. The ends lost 7 bases at V and 0 bases at J; junction bases unmatched: 6. There are 15 residues in the CDR3. Germline V gene sequence: CDR1 SQVTM, CDR2 ANQGSEA. Here the CDR3 DNA reads TGCAGCGCTTTGACAGGGGGTGCGAACACCGGGGAGCTGTTTTTT. This gives the protein CSALTGGANTGELFF.

Concerning this clonotype: For a library built for alpha chains, this beta chain is a stray read; little rests on its size. The J gene is TRBJ2-2, the V gene TRBV18; D gene uncertain. Trimming pared 3 bases from V and 9 bases from J, leaving 23 bases between. The CDR3 extends over 17 amino acids. Germline values: CDR1 KGHSH, CDR2 LQKENI. The CDR3 is CASSPTTSSSGSRELFF. CDR3 in DNA: TGTGCCAGCTCACCTACCACCAGTTCGTCGGGTTCCAGGGAGCTGTTTTTT. Looking up the rest from reference TRBV18 and TRBJ2-2 gives the full variable domain: NAGVMQNPRHLVRRRGQEARLRCSPMKGHSHVYWYRQLPEEGLKFMVYLQKENIIDESGMPKERFSAEFPKEGPSILRIQQVVRGDSAAYFCASSPTTSSSGSRELFFGEGSRLTVL.

This clonotype was counted many times. As an off-target read in a library built for alpha chains, this beta chain has a frequency of little significance. The chain links TRBV11-2 to TRBJ2-4, with D perhaps TRBD1 or TRBD2 (5 bases each). CDR1 is SGHAT, CDR2 FQNNGV, per germline. V was pared by 4 bases and J by 8 bases, with 12 bases between. The CDR3 consists of 13 residues. The CDR3: CASSSRGVYIQYF. The DNA of the CDR3 is TGTGCCAGCAGCTCCCGAGGGGTCTACATTCAGTACTTC. Full variable domain (missing parts from reference TRBV11-2 and TRBJ2-4): EAGVAQSPRYKIIEKRQSVAFWCNPISGHATLYWYQQILGQGPKLLIQFQNNGVVDDSQLPKDRFSAERLKGVDSTLKIQPAKLEDSAVYLCASSSRGVYIQYFGAGTRLSVL.

This clonotype was seen many times. This beta chain is an off-target read within a library intended for alpha chains, so its frequency means little. The V and J genes are TRBV20-1 and TRBJ2-1; TRBD1 matches at 8 bases. The V gene end was trimmed by 3 bases and the J gene end by 8 bases; junction bases not matched to a gene: 6. Germline V lookup: CDR1 DFQATT, CDR2 SNEGSKA (reference sequence). The length of the CDR3 is 13 residues. In DNA form, the CDR3 reads TGCAGTGCTAGGGCGCAGGGGGCGGATGAGCAGTTCTTC. It yields the protein CSARAQGADEQFF.

In this sample, this clonotype turned up a few times. This beta chain is an unintended read in a library built for alpha chains; its size means little. The V call is TRBV6-1, the J call TRBJ1-5, with a possible D match to TRBD1 (5 bases). From germline, CDR1 is MNHNS and CDR2 SASEGT. CDR3 length: 14 residues. This CDR3 reads CATLATANNQPQHF. The CDR3 DNA reads as TGTGCTACACTTGCGACAGCCAACAATCAGCCCCAGCATTTT.

This clonotype has a count of ten or more. This beta chain is an unintended read in a library built for alpha chains; its size means little. The J gene is TRBJ2-1, the V gene TRBV28; TRBD2 agrees at 7 bases. This CDR3 has 14 residues. The germline CDR1 and CDR2 sequences are MDHEN and SYDVKM. Trimming cost V 7 bases and J 2 bases; bases outside gene matches: 5. Here the CDR3 DNA reads TGTGCCAGCATCGGAGCGGGAACCTACAATGAGCAGTTCTTC. Translation gives CASIGAGTYNEQFF.

This clonotype was recorded many times. This beta chain is an unintended read in a library built for alpha chains; its size means little. The chain recombines TRBV12-3 or TRBV12-4 with TRBJ2-1; maybe TRBD1 (7 bases). This CDR3 has 14 residues. Trimming took off 1 base at V and 9 bases at J, with 13 bases between the two ends. CDR3 sequence reads: CASSLGRGTVEQFF. DNA for the CDR3: TGTGCCAGCAGTTTAGGCCGGGGGACAGTTGAGCAGTTCTTC.

This clonotype was found many times. This beta chain turned up in a library designed for alpha chains; as an off-target read, its abundance says little. This chain connects TRBV3-1 to TRBJ2-5, with D possibly being TRBD1 or TRBD2 (5 bases each). Germline-derived CDR1 and CDR2 are LGHDT and YNNKEL (reference sequence). The CDR3 consists of 13 residues. Trimming took 4 bases from V and 10 from J, leaving 16 bases between them. The CDR3, as DNA: TGTGCCAGCAGCCCCCGGGACGTAGGAGACCAGTACTTC. It is translated as CASSPRDVGDQYF.

There are many counts of this clonotype. The library was built for alpha chains, so this beta chain is an off-target read and its size means little. The J gene is TRBJ1-2, the V gene TRBV27; no clear D. The length of the CDR3 is 13 residues. From germline, CDR1 is MNHEY and CDR2 SMNVEV (reference sequence). The V end was cut by 6 bases, the J end by 2 bases, with 10 bases between. The CDR3 is CASRASLNYGYTF. For the CDR3, the DNA is TGTGCCAGCAGGGCCAGTCTCAACTATGGCTACACCTTC.